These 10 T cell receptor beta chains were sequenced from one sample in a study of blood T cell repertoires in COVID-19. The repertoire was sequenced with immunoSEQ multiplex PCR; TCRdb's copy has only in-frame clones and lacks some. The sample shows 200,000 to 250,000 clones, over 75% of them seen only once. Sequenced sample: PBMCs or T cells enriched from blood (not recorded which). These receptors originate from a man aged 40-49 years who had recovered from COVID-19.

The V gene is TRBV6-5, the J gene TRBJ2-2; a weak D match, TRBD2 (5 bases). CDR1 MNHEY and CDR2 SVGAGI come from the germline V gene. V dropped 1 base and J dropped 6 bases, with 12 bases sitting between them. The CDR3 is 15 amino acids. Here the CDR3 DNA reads TGTGCCAGCAGTTACTTGAGGGTAGAATCCGGGGAGCTGTTTTTT. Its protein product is CASSYLRVESGELFF.

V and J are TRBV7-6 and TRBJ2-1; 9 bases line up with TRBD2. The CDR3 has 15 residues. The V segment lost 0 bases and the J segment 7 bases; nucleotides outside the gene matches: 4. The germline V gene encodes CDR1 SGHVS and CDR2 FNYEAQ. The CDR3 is CASSLAGTSSNEQFF. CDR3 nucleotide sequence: TGTGCCAGCAGCTTAGCCGGGACTAGCAGTAATGAGCAGTTCTTC.

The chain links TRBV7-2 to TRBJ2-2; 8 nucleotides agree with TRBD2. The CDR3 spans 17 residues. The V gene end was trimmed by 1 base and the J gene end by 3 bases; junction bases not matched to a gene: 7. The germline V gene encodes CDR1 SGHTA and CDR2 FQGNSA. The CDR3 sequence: CASSLEVGTSHTGELFF. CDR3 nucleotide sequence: TGTGCCAGCAGCTTAGAGGTCGGGACTAGTCACACCGGGGAGCTGTTTTTT.

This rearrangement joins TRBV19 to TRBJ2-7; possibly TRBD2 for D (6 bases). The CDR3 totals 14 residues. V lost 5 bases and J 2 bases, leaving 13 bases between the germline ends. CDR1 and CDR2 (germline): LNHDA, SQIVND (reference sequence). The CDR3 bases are TGTGCCAGTAGTTCGAAGCGGGCCGCCTACGAGCAGTACTTC. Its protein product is CASSSKRAAYEQYF.

CDR3 sequence reads: CASSQTSGGLETQYF. As DNA, the CDR3 is TGTGCCAGCAGCCAGACTAGCGGGGGGTTGGAGACCCAGTACTTC. This chain uses TRBV5-4 with TRBJ2-5; 13 bases match TRBD2. The trim removed 4 bases at V and 5 bases at J, leaving 5 bases unmatched. The CDR3 loop spans 15 amino acids. Germline CDR1 and CDR2: SGHNT and YYREEE (reference sequence). The entire variable domain, with the rest obtained from reference TRBV5-4 and TRBJ2-5, is as follows: ETGVTQSPTHLIKTRGQQVTLRCSSQSGHNTVSWYQQALGQGPQFIFQYYREEENGRGNFPPRFSGLQFPNYSSELNVNALELDDSALYLCASSQTSGGLETQYFGPGTRLLVL.

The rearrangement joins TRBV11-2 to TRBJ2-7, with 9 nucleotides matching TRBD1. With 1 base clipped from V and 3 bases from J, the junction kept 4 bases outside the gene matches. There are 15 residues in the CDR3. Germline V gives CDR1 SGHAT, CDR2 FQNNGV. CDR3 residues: CASSLAGGQGYEQYF. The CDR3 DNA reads TGTGCCAGCAGCTTAGCGGGGGGACAGGGCTACGAGCAGTACTTC.

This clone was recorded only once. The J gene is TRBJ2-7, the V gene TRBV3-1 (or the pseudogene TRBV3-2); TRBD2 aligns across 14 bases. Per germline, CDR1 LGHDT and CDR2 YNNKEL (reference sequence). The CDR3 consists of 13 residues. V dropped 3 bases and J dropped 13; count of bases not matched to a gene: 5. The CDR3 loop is CASSHGTSGSEYF. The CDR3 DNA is TGTGCCAGCAGCCACGGGACTAGCGGGAGTGAATACTTC.

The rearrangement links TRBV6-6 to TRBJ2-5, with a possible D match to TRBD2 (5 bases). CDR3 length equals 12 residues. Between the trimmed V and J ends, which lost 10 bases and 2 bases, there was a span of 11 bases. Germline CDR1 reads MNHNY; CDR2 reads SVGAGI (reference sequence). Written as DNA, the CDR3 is TGTGCCATCGGGGTAACACAAGAGACCCAGTACTTC. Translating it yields CAIGVTQETQYF.

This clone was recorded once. CDR3 residues: CASSSVQGIAFF. For the CDR3, the DNA is TGTGCCAGCAGTTCAGTGCAGGGGATCGCTTTCTTT. This chain joins TRBV12-3 or TRBV12-4 and TRBJ1-1, with a weak D call TRBD1 (6 bases). V was cut by 4 bases and J by 11 bases, with 14 bases left in between. This CDR3 comprises 12 residues.

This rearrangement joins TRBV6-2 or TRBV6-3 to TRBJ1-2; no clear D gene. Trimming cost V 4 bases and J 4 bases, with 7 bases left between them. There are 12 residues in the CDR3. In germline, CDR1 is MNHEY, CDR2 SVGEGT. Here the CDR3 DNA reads TGTGCCAGCAGTTGGGCGGGCTATGGCTACACCTTC. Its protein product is CASSWAGYGYTF.